This T cell receptor beta chain was found in a study of metastatic and nonmetastatic thyroid tumors. Looking at the study overall: Repertoires of blood and of tissue (tumor or nodule) from malignant and benign thyroid patients were compared. The study, taken as a whole, reports: It was reported that TCR beta diversity was significantly higher in malignant thyroid tumors than benign nodules, in blood and tumor.

The CDR3 totals 17 residues. V dropped 2 bases and J dropped 7; count of bases not matched to a gene: 13. There were no patients who had received any treatment before thyroid surgery. This clone appeared many times. Its antigen is unidentified. TCRdb ran MiXCR on the PCR reads. The sample holds about 39,000 clones, over 10% seen once. The J gene is TRBJ2-2, the V gene TRBV12-3 or TRBV12-4, with TRBD1 matching 7 bases. Sequenced input: blood. This sequence originates from a male donor with papillary thyroid cancer or a benign thyroid nodule (not recorded which). Some clones in this sample may be carry-over from other donors' samples. CDR3 loop: CASSLRVVRGLGGELFF. The DNA for the CDR3 is TGTGCCAGCAGTTTAAGGGTCGTAAGGGGGCTTGGCGGGGAGCTGTTTTTT.